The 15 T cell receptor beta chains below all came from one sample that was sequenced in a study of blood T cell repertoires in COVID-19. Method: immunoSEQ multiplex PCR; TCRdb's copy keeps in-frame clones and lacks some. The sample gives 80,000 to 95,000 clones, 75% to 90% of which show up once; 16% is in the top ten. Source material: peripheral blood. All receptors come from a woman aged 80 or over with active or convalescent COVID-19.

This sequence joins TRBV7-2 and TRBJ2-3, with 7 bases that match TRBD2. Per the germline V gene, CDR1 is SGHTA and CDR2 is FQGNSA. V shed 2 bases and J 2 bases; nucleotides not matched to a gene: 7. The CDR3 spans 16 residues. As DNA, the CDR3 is TGTGCCAGCAGCTTACAACCTAGCGGCAACACAGATACGCAGTATTTT. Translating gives CASSLQPSGNTDTQYF. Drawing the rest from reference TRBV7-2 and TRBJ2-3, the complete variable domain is GAGVSQSPSNKVTEKGKDVELRCDPISGHTALYWYRQSLGQGLEFLIYFQGNSAPDKSGLPSDRFSAERTGGSVSTLTIQRTQQEDSAVYLCASSLQPSGNTDTQYFGPGTRLTVL.

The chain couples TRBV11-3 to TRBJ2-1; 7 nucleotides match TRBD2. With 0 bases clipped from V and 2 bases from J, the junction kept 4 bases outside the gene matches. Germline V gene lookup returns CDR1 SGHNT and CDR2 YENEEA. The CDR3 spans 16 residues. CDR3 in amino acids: CASSLEASGAYNEQFF. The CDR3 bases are TGTGCCAGCAGCTTAGAAGCCAGCGGGGCCTACAATGAGCAGTTCTTC.

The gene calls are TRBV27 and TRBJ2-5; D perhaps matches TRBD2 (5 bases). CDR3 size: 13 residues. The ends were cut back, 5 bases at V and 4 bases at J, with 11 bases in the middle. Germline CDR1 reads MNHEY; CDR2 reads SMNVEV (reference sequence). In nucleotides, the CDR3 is TGTGCCAGCAGTCAGAGAGGAGGAGAGACCCAGTACTTC. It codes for CASSQRGGETQYF.

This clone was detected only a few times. The CDR3 sequence: CATSDPGLAGGYEQYF. Here the CDR3 DNA reads TGTGCCACCAGTGATCCGGGACTAGCGGGAGGCTACGAGCAGTACTTC. V and J are TRBV24-1 and TRBJ2-7; the match to TRBD2 covers 15 bases. Germline V gene data show CDR1 as KGHDR and CDR2 as SFDVKD. This CDR3 has 16 residues. The V gene end was trimmed by 3 bases and the J gene end by 3 bases; junction bases not matched to a gene: 2.

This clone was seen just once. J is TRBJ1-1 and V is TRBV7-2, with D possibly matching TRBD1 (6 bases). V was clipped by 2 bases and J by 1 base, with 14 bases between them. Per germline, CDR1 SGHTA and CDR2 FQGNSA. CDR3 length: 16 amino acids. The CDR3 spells CASSLNYRVRNTEAFF. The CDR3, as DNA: TGTGCCAGCAGCTTAAACTACAGGGTCCGGAACACTGAAGCTTTCTTT. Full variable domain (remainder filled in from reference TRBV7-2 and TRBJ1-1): GAGVSQSPSNKVTEKGKDVELRCDPISGHTALYWYRQSLGQGLEFLIYFQGNSAPDKSGLPSDRFSAERTGGSVSTLTIQRTQQEDSAVYLCASSLNYRVRNTEAFFGQGTRLTVV.

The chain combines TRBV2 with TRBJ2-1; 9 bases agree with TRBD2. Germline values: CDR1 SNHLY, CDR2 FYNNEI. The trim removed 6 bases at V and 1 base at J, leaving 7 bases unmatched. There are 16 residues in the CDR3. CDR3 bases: TGTGCCAGCAGGGGGTTAGCGGGGGCTTCCTACAATGAGCAGTTCTTC. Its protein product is CASRGLAGASYNEQFF.

CDR3 sequence reads: CASSHLGGQVTYEQYF. Written as DNA, the CDR3 is TGTGCCAGCAGCCACCTTGGGGGACAGGTCACCTACGAGCAGTACTTC. The rearrangement links TRBV3-1 (or the pseudogene TRBV3-2) to TRBJ2-7, with 8 bases matching TRBD1. This CDR3 spans 16 amino acids. V was pared by 3 bases and J by 2 bases, with 9 bases of the junction left unmatched. Germline assignment: CDR1 LGHDT and CDR2 YNNKEL (reference sequence).

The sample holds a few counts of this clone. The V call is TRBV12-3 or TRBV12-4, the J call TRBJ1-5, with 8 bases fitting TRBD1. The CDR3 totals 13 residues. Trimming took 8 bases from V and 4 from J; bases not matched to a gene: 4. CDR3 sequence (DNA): TGTGCCAGCGCGACAGGGGAAAATCAGCCCCAGCATTTT. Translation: CASATGENQPQHF.

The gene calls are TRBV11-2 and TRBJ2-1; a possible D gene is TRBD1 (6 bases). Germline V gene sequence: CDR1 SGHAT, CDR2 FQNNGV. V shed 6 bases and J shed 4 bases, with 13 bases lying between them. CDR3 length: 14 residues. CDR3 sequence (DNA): TGTGCCAGCAGTCTCTTAGGGGGATACAATGAGCAGTTCTTC. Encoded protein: CASSLLGGYNEQFF.

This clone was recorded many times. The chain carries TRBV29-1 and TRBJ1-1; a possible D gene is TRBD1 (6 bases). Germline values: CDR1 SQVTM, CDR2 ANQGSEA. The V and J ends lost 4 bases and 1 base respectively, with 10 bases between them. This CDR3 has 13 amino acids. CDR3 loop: CSVVGASNTEAFF. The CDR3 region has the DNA TGCAGCGTTGTGGGGGCTTCGAACACTGAAGCTTTCTTT.

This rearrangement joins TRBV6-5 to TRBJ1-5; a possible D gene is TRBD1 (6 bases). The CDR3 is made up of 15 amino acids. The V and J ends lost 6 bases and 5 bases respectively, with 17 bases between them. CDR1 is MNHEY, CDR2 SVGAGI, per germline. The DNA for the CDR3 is TGTGCCAGCAGCCGCCGACAGGAGCCTCATCAGCCCCAGCATTTT. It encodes CASSRRQEPHQPQHF.

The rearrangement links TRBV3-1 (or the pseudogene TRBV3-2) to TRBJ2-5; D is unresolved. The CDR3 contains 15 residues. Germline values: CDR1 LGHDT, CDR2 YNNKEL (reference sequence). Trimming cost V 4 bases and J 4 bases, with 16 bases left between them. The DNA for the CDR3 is TGTGCCAGCAGCCGTCTGGCGGTAGCCCGAGAGACCCAGTACTTC. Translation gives CASSRLAVARETQYF.

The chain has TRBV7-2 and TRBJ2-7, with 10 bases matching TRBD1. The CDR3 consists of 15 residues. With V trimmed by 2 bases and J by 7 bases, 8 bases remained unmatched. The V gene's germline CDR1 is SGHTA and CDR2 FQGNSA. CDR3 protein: CASSLSPGQGWEQYF. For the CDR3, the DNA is TGTGCCAGCAGCTTATCTCCGGGACAGGGGTGGGAGCAGTACTTC.

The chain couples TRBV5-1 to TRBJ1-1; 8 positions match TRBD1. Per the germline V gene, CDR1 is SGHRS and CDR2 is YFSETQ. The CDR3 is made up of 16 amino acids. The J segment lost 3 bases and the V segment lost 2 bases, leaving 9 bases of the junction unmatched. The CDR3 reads CASSFLTGVVDTEAFF. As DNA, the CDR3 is TGCGCCAGCAGCTTTCTGACAGGGGTGGTGGACACTGAAGCTTTCTTT.

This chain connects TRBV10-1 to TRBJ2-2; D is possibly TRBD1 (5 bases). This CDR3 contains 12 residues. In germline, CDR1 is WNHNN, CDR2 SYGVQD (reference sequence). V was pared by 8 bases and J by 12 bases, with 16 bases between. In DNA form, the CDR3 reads TGCGCCAGCCGGTTTGCAGGGTTCAAGCTGTTTTTT. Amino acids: CASRFAGFKLFF.